A selection of T cell receptor beta chains follows, all from one sample in a study of shared clonotypes between healthy human individuals. Using immunoSEQ multiplex PCR, the repertoire was profiled, and TCRdb retains in-frame clones only, with some absent. The table shows about 800,000 clones, with roughly 96% occurring only once. Sample: naive CD8+ T cells sorted from blood. These receptors came from a man younger than 40 in good health. Both conserved end residues are part of each CDR3. A D gene is named only where the DNA matches it firmly. Only part of the rows carry a size: once, few, many, or a class if the clone is expanded.

clone_size j_call d_call v_call cdr3_aa cdr3_nt
. TRBJ2-1 TRBD2 TRBV6-1 CASSAPPGTSGSYEQFF TGTGCCAGCAGTGCCCCTCCCGGGACTAGCGGGAGTTATGAGCAGTTCTTC
. TRBJ2-7 . TRBV7-9 CASTYPESPPYEQYF TGTGCCAGCACTTATCCAGAATCCCCGCCTTACGAGCAGTACTTC
. TRBJ2-3 TRBD2 TRBV11-2 CASSASSGTSGRDTQYF TGTGCCAGCAGCGCCTCGTCCGGGACTAGCGGGAGGGATACGCAGTATTTT
. TRBJ1-1 TRBD1 TRBV7-9 CASSSPGGPTNTEAFF TGTGCCAGCAGCTCCCCAGGGGGCCCGACGAACACTGAAGCTTTCTTT
once TRBJ2-7 TRBD1 TRBV28 CASRARTGIYEQYF TGTGCCAGCAGAGCCCGGACAGGGATCTACGAGCAGTACTTC
. TRBJ1-1 TRBD1 TRBV5-5 CASSRYPSGEGANTEAFF TGTGCCAGCAGCCGATACCCCTCAGGGGAGGGGGCGAACACTGAAGCTTTCTTT
. TRBJ2-7 . TRBV28 CASSLWGQGHYEQYF TGTGCCAGCAGTTTATGGGGCCAGGGCCACTACGAGCAGTACTTC
. TRBJ2-7 TRBD1 TRBV9 CASSAGGPAYEQYF TGTGCCAGCAGCGCAGGGGGCCCGGCCTACGAGCAGTACTTC
. TRBJ1-1 . TRBV9 CASSAGVHGTEAFF TGTGCCAGCAGCGCGGGGGTTCACGGAACTGAAGCTTTCTTT
. TRBJ2-7 TRBD1 TRBV7-2 CASSLSGTGVYEQYF TGTGCCAGCAGCCTATCCGGGACAGGGGTCTACGAGCAGTACTTC
. TRBJ2-3 TRBD2 TRBV7-9 CASSTWTSMEDTQYF TGTGCCAGCAGCACATGGACTAGCATGGAAGATACGCAGTATTTT
. TRBJ2-3 . TRBV29-1 CSSLGEGVGTDTQYF TGCAGCTCCTTAGGTGAGGGAGTTGGGACAGATACGCAGTATTTT
. TRBJ2-1 . TRBV5-4 CASSRGDSNEQFF TGTGCCAGCAGCCGGGGTGATAGCAATGAGCAGTTCTTC
. TRBJ1-1 . TRBV9 CASSGRPGNYLNTEAFF TGTGCCAGCAGCGGACGCCCGGGCAACTACTTGAACACTGAAGCTTTCTTT
. TRBJ2-7 TRBD2 TRBV4-1 CASSSTSGYEQYF TGCGCCAGCTCTTCGACTAGCGGCTACGAGCAGTACTTC
. TRBJ2-7 TRBD2 TRBV7-6 CASSLRLAGEMGDEQYF TGTGCCAGCAGCTTACGCCTAGCGGGAGAAATGGGGGACGAGCAGTACTTC
. TRBJ2-1 . TRBV19 CASSIAGYNEQFF TGTGCCAGTAGTATAGCGGGGTACAATGAGCAGTTCTTC
. TRBJ1-1 . TRBV9 CASSETVNTEAFF TGTGCCAGCAGCGAGACAGTGAACACTGAAGCTTTCTTT
. TRBJ2-1 . TRBV5-1 CASSFYSYNEQFF TGCGCCAGCAGCTTCTATTCCTACAATGAGCAGTTCTTC
. TRBJ2-7 TRBD1 TRBV27 CASSPTTGYEQYF TGTGCCAGCAGTCCCACGACAGGGTACGAGCAGTACTTC
. TRBJ1-1 TRBD1 TRBV2 CASTDRVAEAFF TGTGCCAGCACTGACAGGGTTGCTGAAGCTTTCTTT
. TRBJ2-3 TRBD2 TRBV7-8 CASSRGLAGGTDTQYF TGTGCCAGCAGCCGCGGACTAGCGGGGGGCACAGATACGCAGTATTTT
. TRBJ2-7 . TRBV6-5 CASSSGHLSEQYF TGTGCCAGCAGTTCGGGACACCTCTCCGAGCAGTACTTC
. TRBJ2-3 . TRBV7-2 CASNPGGTDTQYF TGTGCCAGCAATCCAGGGGGCACAGATACGCAGTATTTT